This entry describes one T cell receptor beta chain. Under the authors' procedure: Researchers report that nucleated cell counts were estimated from reference gene primer amplification. Only in-frame clones appear in the TCRdb table, and some are missing; sequencing was by immunoSEQ multiplex PCR. The V and J calls and clone size were taken over from that table, and D and trimming were inferred from the DNA. The sample comprises more than 110,000 clones, around 80% of which are singletons, and roughly 8.3% rests with the top ten. Germline CDR1 SNHLY, CDR2 FYNNEI. This CDR3 has 15 amino acids. With 5 bases removed from V and 3 bases from J, the gap between germline ends came to 15 bases. This sample was included in a study of blood T cell repertoires in COVID-19. At the level of the study: The samples span acute and convalescent COVID-19 from the United States, Italy and Spain.

The sequence came from a woman at least 80 years old in a cohort sampled during active or convalescent COVID-19. Sequenced input: peripheral blood. The chain carries TRBV2 and TRBJ2-3; D is possibly TRBD2 (6 bases). The CDR3 DNA reads as TGTGCCAGCAGTTATAACCCCCGGGAGACAGATACGCAGTATTTT. This sequence encodes CASSYNPRETDTQYF.